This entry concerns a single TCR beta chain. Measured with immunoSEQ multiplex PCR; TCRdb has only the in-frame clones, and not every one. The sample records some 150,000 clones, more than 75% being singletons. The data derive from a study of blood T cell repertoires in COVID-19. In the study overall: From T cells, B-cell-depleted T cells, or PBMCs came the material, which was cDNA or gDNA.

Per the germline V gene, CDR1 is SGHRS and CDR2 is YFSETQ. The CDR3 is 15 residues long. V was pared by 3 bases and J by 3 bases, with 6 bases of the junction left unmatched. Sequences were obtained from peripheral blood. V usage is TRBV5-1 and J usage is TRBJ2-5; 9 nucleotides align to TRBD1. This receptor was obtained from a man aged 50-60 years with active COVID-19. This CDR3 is CASSYTGTGKETQYF. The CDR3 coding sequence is TGCGCCAGCAGCTACACCGGGACAGGGAAAGAGACCCAGTACTTC.